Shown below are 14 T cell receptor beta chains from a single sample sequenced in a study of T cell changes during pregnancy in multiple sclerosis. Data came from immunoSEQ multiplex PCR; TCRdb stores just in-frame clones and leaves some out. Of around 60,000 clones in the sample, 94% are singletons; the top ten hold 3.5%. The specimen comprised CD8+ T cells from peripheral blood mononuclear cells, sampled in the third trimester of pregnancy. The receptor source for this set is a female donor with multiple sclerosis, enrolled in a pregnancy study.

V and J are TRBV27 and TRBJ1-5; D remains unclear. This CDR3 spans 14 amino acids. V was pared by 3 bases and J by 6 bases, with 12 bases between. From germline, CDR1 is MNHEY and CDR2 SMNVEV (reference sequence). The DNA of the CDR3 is TGTGCCAGCAGTTTTGGGGTTGGGAGTCAGCCCCAGCATTTT. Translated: CASSFGVGSQPQHF.

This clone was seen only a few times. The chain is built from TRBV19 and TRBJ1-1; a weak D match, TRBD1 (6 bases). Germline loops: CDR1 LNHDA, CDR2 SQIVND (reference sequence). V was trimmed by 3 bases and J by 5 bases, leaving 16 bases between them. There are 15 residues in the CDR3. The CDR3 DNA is TGTGCCAGTAGTATTGGAGGGGGGGCCGGTACTGAAGCTTTCTTT. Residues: CASSIGGGAGTEAFF. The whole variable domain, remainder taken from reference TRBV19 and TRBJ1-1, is DGGITQSPKYLFRKEGQNVTLSCEQNLNHDAMYWYRQDPGQGLRLIYYSQIVNDFQKGDIAEGYSVSREKKESFPLTVTSAQKNPTAFYLCASSIGGGAGTEAFFGQGTRLTVV.

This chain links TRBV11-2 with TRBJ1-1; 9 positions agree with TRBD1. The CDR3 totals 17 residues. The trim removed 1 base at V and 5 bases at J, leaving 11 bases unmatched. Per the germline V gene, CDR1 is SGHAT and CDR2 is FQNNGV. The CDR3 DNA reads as TGTGCCAGCAGCTTAGTTGGGACAGGGTCGACAAGGACTGAAGCTTTCTTT. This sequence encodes CASSLVGTGSTRTEAFF. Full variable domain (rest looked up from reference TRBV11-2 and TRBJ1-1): EAGVAQSPRYKIIEKRQSVAFWCNPISGHATLYWYQQILGQGPKLLIQFQNNGVVDDSQLPKDRFSAERLKGVDSTLKIQPAKLEDSAVYLCASSLVGTGSTRTEAFFGQGTRLTVV.

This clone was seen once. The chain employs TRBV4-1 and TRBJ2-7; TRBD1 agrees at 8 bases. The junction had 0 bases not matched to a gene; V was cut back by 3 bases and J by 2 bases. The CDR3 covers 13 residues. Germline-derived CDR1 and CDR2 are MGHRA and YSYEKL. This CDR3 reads CASSQGQAYEQYF. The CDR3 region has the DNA TGCGCCAGCAGCCAGGGACAGGCCTACGAGCAGTACTTC.

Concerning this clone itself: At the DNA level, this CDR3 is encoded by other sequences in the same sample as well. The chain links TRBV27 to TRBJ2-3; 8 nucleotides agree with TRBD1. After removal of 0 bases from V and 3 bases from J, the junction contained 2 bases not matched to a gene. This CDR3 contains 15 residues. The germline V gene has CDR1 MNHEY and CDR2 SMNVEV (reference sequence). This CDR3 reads CASSLSTGGTDTQYF. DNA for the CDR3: TGTGCCAGCAGTTTATCCACAGGGGGTACAGATACGCAGTATTTT.

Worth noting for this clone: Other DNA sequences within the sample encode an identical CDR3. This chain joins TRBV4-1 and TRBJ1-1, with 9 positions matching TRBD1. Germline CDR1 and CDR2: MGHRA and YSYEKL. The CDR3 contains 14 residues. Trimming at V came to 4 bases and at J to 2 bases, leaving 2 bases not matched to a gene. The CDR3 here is CASSLGQGNTEAFF. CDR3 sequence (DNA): TGCGCCAGCAGCCTGGGACAGGGAAACACTGAAGCTTTCTTT.

The CDR3 region is CASSLTPGDLYEQYF. CDR3 DNA sequence: TGCGCCAGCAGCTTAACCCCAGGGGACCTCTACGAGCAGTACTTC. The rearrangement links TRBV5-1 to TRBJ2-7, with TRBD1 as a possible D gene (6 bases). Germline V gene data show CDR1 as SGHRS and CDR2 as YFSETQ. The CDR3 totals 15 residues. V lost 2 bases and J lost 3, with 15 bases in between.

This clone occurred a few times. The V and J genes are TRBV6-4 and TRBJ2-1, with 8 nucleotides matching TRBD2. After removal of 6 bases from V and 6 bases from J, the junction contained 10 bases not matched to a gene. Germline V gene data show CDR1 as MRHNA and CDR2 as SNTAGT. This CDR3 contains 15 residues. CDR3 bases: TGTGCCAGCAGCCCATCGGGAGGGCCGGGCAATGAGCAGTTCTTC. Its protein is CASSPSGGPGNEQFF.

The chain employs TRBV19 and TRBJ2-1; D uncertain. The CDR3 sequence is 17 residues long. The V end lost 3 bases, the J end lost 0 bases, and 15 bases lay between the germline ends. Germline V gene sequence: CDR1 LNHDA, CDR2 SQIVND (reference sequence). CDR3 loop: CASSIPIDSNSYNEQFF. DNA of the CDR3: TGTGCCAGTAGTATCCCTATTGATTCGAACTCCTACAATGAGCAGTTCTTC. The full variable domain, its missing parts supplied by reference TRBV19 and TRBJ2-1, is DGGITQSPKYLFRKEGQNVTLSCEQNLNHDAMYWYRQDPGQGLRLIYYSQIVNDFQKGDIAEGYSVSREKKESFPLTVTSAQKNPTAFYLCASSIPIDSNSYNEQFFGPGTRLTVL.

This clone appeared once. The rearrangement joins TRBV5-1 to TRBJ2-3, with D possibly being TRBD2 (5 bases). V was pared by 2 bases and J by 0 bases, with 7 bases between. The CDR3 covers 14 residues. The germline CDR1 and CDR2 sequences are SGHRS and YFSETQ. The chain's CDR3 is CASSFEGSTDTQYF. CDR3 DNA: TGCGCCAGCAGCTTTGAGGGTAGCACAGATACGCAGTATTTT.

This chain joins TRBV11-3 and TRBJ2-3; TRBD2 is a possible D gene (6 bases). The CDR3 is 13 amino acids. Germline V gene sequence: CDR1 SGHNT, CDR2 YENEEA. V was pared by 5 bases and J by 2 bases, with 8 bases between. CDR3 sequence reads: CASSRENTDTQYF. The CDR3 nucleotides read TGTGCCAGCAGCCGGGAGAACACAGATACGCAGTATTTT.

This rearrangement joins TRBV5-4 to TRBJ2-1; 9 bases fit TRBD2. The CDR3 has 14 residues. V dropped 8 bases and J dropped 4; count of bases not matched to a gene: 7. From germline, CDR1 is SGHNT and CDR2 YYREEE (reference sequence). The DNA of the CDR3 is TGTGCCAGTCAAGCGGGGGGCCTTTACAATGAGCAGTTCTTC. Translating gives CASQAGGLYNEQFF.

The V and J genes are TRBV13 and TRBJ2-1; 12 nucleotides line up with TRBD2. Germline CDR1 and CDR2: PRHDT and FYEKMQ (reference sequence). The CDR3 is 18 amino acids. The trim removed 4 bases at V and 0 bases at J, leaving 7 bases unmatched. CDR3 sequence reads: CASSSGLAGGPSYNEQFF. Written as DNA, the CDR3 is TGTGCCAGCAGCTCGGGACTAGCGGGTGGCCCCTCCTACAATGAGCAGTTCTTC.

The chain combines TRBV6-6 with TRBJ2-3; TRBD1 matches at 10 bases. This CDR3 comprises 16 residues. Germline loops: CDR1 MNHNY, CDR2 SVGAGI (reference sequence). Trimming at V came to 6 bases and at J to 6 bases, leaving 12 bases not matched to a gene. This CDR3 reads CASSHPRTGGRDTQYF. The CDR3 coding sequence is TGTGCCAGCAGCCATCCCCGGACAGGGGGAAGGGATACGCAGTATTTT.